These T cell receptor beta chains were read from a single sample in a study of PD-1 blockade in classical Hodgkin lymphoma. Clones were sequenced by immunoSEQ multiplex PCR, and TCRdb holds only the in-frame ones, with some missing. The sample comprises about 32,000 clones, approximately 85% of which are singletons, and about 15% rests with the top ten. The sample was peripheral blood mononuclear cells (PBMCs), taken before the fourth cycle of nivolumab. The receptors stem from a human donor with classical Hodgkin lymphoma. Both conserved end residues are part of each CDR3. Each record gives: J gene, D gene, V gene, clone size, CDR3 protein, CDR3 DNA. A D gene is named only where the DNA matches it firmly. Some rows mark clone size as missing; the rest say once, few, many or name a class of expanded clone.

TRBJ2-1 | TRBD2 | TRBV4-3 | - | CASSQQPGLAGVEQFF | TGCGCCAGCAGCCAACAGCCGGGACTAGCGGGAGTTGAGCAGTTCTTC
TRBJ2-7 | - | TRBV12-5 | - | CASGLNPHEQYF | TGTGCTAGTGGTTTGAATCCCCACGAGCAGTACTTC
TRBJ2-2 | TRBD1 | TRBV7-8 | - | CASSRPDRGRETGELFF | TGTGCCAGCAGCCGACCTGACAGGGGGAGAGAGACCGGGGAGCTGTTTTTT
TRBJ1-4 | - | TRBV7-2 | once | CASSLEGLANEKLFF | TGTGCCAGCAGCTTAGAGGGGTTGGCTAATGAAAAACTGTTTTTT
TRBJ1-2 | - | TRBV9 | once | CASSAGERDGYTF | TGTGCCAGCAGCGCCGGGGAACGTGATGGCTACACCTTC
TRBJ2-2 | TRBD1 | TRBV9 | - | CASSVARAGGTNTGELFF | TGTGCCAGCAGCGTAGCTCGGGCAGGGGGTACGAACACCGGGGAGCTGTTTTTT
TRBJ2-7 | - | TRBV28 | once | CASRKDSYEQYF | TGTGCCAGCAGGAAGGACTCCTACGAGCAGTACTTC
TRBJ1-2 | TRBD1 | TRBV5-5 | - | CASSLGTDYGYTF | TGTGCCAGCAGCCTTGGGACAGACTATGGCTACACCTTC
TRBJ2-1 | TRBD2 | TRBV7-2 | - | CASSLGGGTYNEQFF | TGTGCCAGCAGCTTAGGGGGGGGAACCTACAATGAGCAGTTCTTC
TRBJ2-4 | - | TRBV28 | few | CASSFRGNKNIQYF | TGTGCCAGCAGTTTCCGGGGGAACAAAAACATTCAGTACTTC
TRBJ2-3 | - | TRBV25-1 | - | CASSEWGTDTQYF | TGTGCCAGCAGTGAATGGGGCACAGATACGCAGTATTTT
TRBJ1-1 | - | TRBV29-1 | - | CSVAPSYMNTEAFF | TGCAGCGTTGCCCCGTCCTACATGAACACTGAAGCTTTCTTT
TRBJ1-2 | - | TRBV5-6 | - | CASSLGVNTNYGYTF | TGTGCCAGCAGCTTGGGGGTGAACACTAACTATGGCTACACCTTC
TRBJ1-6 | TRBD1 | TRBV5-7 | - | CASSSWRGTGSNNSPLHF | TGTGCCAGCAGCTCTTGGCGGGGGACAGGGTCAAATAATTCACCCCTCCACTTT
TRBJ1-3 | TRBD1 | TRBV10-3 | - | CAISESTGEGNTIYF | TGTGCCATCAGTGAGTCAACAGGGGAAGGAAACACCATATATTTT
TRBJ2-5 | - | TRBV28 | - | CASSSNDPSEEYF | TGTGCCAGCAGTTCAAATGACCCGTCAGAGGAGTACTTC
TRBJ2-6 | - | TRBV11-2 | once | CASRLDPGANVLTF | TGTGCCAGCAGACTTGACCCCGGGGCCAACGTCCTGACTTTC
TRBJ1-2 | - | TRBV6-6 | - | CASSYGDILHGYTF | TGTGCCAGCAGTTACGGGGACATACTTCATGGCTACACCTTC